Listed here are 20 T cell receptor beta chains from one sample, sequenced in a study of T-cell reconstitution after alpha-beta-depleted transplantation in children. It was with unique molecular identifiers that the TCRbeta library was prepared. TCRdb itself ran the PCR reads through MiXCR, one entry per CDR3 protein. The top ten clones hold around 17% of a sample with roughly 100,000 distinct CDR3 sequences, roughly 7.6% of them seen once. Sequences were derived from PBMCs, sampled before TCRalphabeta/CD19-depleted stem cell transplant. Receptor source: a boy younger than 10 with acute lymphoblastic leukemia, due to receive a stem cell transplant.

This clonotype was counted between two and nine times. The chain uses TRBV28 and TRBJ1-1; D is possibly TRBD1 (6 bases). Trimming pared 2 bases from V and 10 bases from J, leaving 11 bases between. In germline, CDR1 is MDHEN, CDR2 SYDVKM. This CDR3 region has 12 residues. CDR3 amino acids: CASSLGGRRAFF. The CDR3, as DNA: TGTGCCAGCAGTTTAGGGGGCAGGAGAGCTTTCTTT.

This clonotype has at least ten counts. At one of its ends the junction is not consistent with the germline gene, which may arise from a read error. The V call is TRBV12-3 or TRBV12-4, the J call TRBJ2-1, with 11 positions matching TRBD2. The CDR3 length is 14 residues. The CDR3 DNA reads TGTGCCAGCAGGTTAGCGGGGGGGCTGGATGAGCAGTTCTTC. This encodes CASRLAGGLDEQFF.

The rearrangement joins TRBV6-2 or TRBV6-3 to TRBJ1-1; D is uncertain. V lost 7 bases to trimming and J lost 8 bases, with 14 bases between them. The germline V gene has CDR1 MNHEY and CDR2 SVGEGT. The CDR3 loop spans 12 amino acids. The CDR3 is CASTKGRHEAFF. The CDR3 nucleotides read TGTGCCAGCACCAAAGGTCGCCACGAAGCTTTCTTT.

This clonotype was found a few times. In DNA form, the CDR3 reads TGTGCCAGCAGTGAAGGGGGACTACGAGCGGGGGGGTCAAATGAGCAGTTCTTC. The encoded protein is CASSEGGLRAGGSNEQFF. This chain joins TRBV6-1 and TRBJ2-1; 10 bases align to TRBD2. Per the germline V gene, CDR1 is MNHNS and CDR2 is SASEGT. CDR3 size: 18 residues. V trimming: 1 base; J trimming: 7 bases; junction bases outside the gene matches: 13.

This clonotype has ten or more counts. The gene calls are TRBV20-1 and TRBJ2-3, with 10 bases fitting TRBD2. V dropped 6 bases and J dropped 0; count of bases not matched to a gene: 6. The CDR3 sequence is 15 residues long. Germline assignment: CDR1 DFQATT and CDR2 SNEGSKA (reference sequence). The CDR3 DNA sequence: TGCAGTGCCAATAGCGGGGGGCCCAGCACAGATACGCAGTATTTT. It codes for CSANSGGPSTDTQYF.

In its sample, this clonotype was seen many times. V and J are TRBV11-2 and TRBJ2-3; D is undetermined. The CDR3 is 10 amino acids. Germline V gene sequence: CDR1 SGHAT, CDR2 FQNNGV. V was cut by 0 bases and J by 10 bases, with 2 bases left in between. CDR3 sequence: CASSLEAQYF. In DNA, the CDR3 is TGTGCCAGCAGCTTAGAGGCGCAGTATTTT.

This clonotype has more than one count but fewer than ten. The chain joins TRBV20-1 to TRBJ1-4; the match to TRBD1 covers 8 bases. Germline lookup yields CDR1 DFQATT and CDR2 SNEGSKA (reference sequence). The trim removed 1 base at V and 10 bases at J, leaving 5 bases unmatched. This CDR3 comprises 13 residues. CDR3 amino acids: CSARGDRSGKLFF. CDR3 nucleotides: TGCAGTGCTAGAGGGGACAGGTCAGGAAAACTGTTTTTT.

The V and J genes are TRBV29-1 and TRBJ1-1; D gene unclear. Per germline, CDR1 SQVTM and CDR2 ANQGSEA. The length of the CDR3 is 10 residues. The V gene lost 2 bases and the J gene lost 3 bases, with 1 base spanning the gap. The CDR3, as DNA: TGCAGCGTTGAATACACTGAAGCTTTCTTT. It encodes CSVEYTEAFF.

DNA of the CDR3: TGTGCCAGCAGCCTCGACATCTCTGGAAACACCATATATTTT. Translated: CASSLDISGNTIYF. This chain links TRBV7-9 with TRBJ1-3; no definite D call. Trimming took 5 bases from V and 0 from J, leaving 8 bases between them. The CDR3 sequence is 14 residues long. Per the germline V gene, CDR1 is SEHNR and CDR2 is FQNEAQ (reference sequence).

This clonotype was seen more than once but under ten times. The gene calls are TRBV7-2 and TRBJ2-5, with a tentative D call TRBD1 (6 bases). The CDR3 has 15 amino acids. V dropped 1 base and J dropped 5 bases, with 14 bases sitting between them. Germline values: CDR1 SGHTA, CDR2 FQGNSA. The CDR3 loop reads CASSLGGRGDETQYF. In nucleotides, the CDR3 is TGTGCCAGCAGCTTAGGTGGCAGGGGAGACGAGACCCAGTACTTC.

There are a few counts of this clonotype. The chain has TRBV4-1 and TRBJ2-7; 7 bases map to TRBD1. The V gene end was trimmed by 4 bases and the J gene end by 2 bases; junction bases not matched to a gene: 5. Germline V gene data show CDR1 as MGHRA and CDR2 as YSYEKL. This CDR3 is built from 14 residues. CDR3 in DNA: TGCGCCAGCAGCCTGGACAGGCCAGCCTACGAGCAGTACTTC. Translating it yields CASSLDRPAYEQYF.

On this clonotype: A read error is possible here, since a much larger clone lies one base away. V gene TRBV20-1 combines with J gene TRBJ1-3, with D tentatively TRBD1 (5 bases). This CDR3 spans 15 amino acids. CDR1 and CDR2 from the germline V gene are DFQATT and SNEGSKA (reference sequence). The DNA of the CDR3 is TGCAGTGCTAGTGGGGACTTCTACTCTGGAAACACCGTATATTTT. Translating gives CSASGDFYSGNTVYF.

As to this clonotype: One end of the junction is discordant with germline, which a read error may explain. The chain is built from TRBV2 and TRBJ1-3; 7 bases are shared with TRBD1. The CDR3 loop spans 14 amino acids. The germline gives CDR1 SNHLY, CDR2 FYNNEI. CDR3 nucleotides: TGTGCCAGCAGCGAAGGACAGGCCGGGGACACCATATATTTT. Residues: CASSEGQAGDTIYF.

This clonotype was detected a few times. V usage is TRBV11-1 and J usage is TRBJ2-3; maybe TRBD1 (5 bases). The V end was cut by 3 bases, the J end by 5 bases, with 12 bases between. CDR3 length: 14 amino acids. Germline V CDR1 and CDR2: SGHAT, FQDESV (reference sequence). The CDR3, as DNA: TGTGCCAGCAGCTTTAGGGGTCCGGGAGATACGCAGTATTTT. Encoded protein: CASSFRGPGDTQYF.

This clonotype was counted between two and nine times. The chain recombines TRBV20-1 with TRBJ1-5; D ambiguous. Trimming removed 1 base from V and 5 bases from J, with 9 bases in between. CDR3 length: 13 residues. Germline V lookup: CDR1 DFQATT, CDR2 SNEGSKA (reference sequence). In DNA, the CDR3 is TGCAGTGCTAGAGGCCCAGGCGATCAGCCCCAGCATTTT. Its translation is CSARGPGDQPQHF.

This clonotype has only a few counts. This chain connects TRBV10-3 to TRBJ1-4; no clear D. This CDR3 is 13 amino acids long. Trimming left V 3 bases short and J 0 bases short, with 2 bases between. Germline assignment: CDR1 ENHRY and CDR2 SYGVKD. CDR3 residues: CAISDTTNEKLFF. In DNA, the CDR3 is TGTGCCATCAGTGACACAACTAATGAAAAACTGTTTTTT.

This clonotype has at least ten counts. The rearrangement uses TRBV20-1 and TRBJ2-7; 12 nucleotides align to TRBD2. Trimming cost V 4 bases and J 6 bases; bases outside gene matches: 1. CDR3 size: 12 residues. Germline V gene lookup returns CDR1 DFQATT and CDR2 SNEGSKA (reference sequence). This CDR3 is CSATSGGVEQYF. The CDR3 coding sequence is TGCAGTGCTACTAGCGGGGGGGTCGAGCAGTACTTC.

The chain has TRBV4-1 and TRBJ2-7; D remains unclear. This CDR3 is 15 amino acids long. Germline CDR1 reads MGHRA; CDR2 reads YSYEKL. V lost 5 bases, J lost 1 base, and 15 bases lay in between. Here the CDR3 DNA reads TGCGCCAGCAGCGCCACGAAGTCGCCTTCCTACGAGCAGTACTTC. This gives the protein CASSATKSPSYEQYF.

The sample holds many counts of this clonotype. The chain carries TRBV5-6 and TRBJ1-6; 10 nucleotides line up with TRBD1. V trimming: 4 bases; J trimming: 6 bases; junction bases outside the gene matches: 4. Looked up from germline, CDR1 is SGHDT and CDR2 is YYEEEE. The CDR3 is 15 residues long. The CDR3 loop reads CASSRQGAVNSPLHF. DNA for the CDR3: TGTGCCAGCAGCCGACAGGGGGCGGTTAATTCACCCCTCCACTTT.

This clonotype has ten or more counts. The V gene is TRBV6-2 or TRBV6-3, the J gene TRBJ2-7, with a possible D match to TRBD1 (5 bases). CDR1 is MNHEY and CDR2 is SVGEGT in the germline V gene. V was clipped by 8 bases and J by 3 bases, with 8 bases between them. This CDR3 has 11 residues. In DNA, the CDR3 is TGTGCCAGCGGACACCGCTACGAGCAGTACTTC. Residues: CASGHRYEQYF.